This TCR beta chain is from a study of beta chain features in type 1 diabetes. Points from the study as a whole: These data did not resolve whether HLA type affects TCRB rearrangement. Individuals with type 1 diabetes displayed fewer insertions and more deletions at VDJ junctions.

About this clone itself: Its antigen remains unidentified.

The CDR3 runs 16 residues. J gave up 4 bases and V 0 bases, and 8 bases lay outside the gene matches. CDR1 and CDR2 (germline): SGDLS, YYNGEE. Reverse transcription of all isolated RNA meant that expressed TCRB transcripts were sequenced. Profiled with immunoSEQ multiplex PCR; TCRdb holds only in-frame clones, not every one. Of 860,000 or so clones in the sample, roughly a sixth were seen once. Sorting with CD45RO/CCR7/CD25/CD127/CD95/CD27 yielded naive, central memory, regulatory and stem-like memory CD4+ cells. This sequence originates from a woman aged 18-29 years in good health. Sequences were obtained from naive CD4+ T cells from blood. The V gene is TRBV9, the J gene TRBJ2-5; 8 bases map to TRBD1. The CDR3 is CASSVDVTGALETQYF. CDR3 DNA sequence: TGTGCCAGCAGCGTAGATGTGACAGGGGCGTTAGAGACCCAGTACTTC.